This TCR beta chain derives from a study of naive and memory T cell subsets. This clonotype was seen ten or more times. From germline, CDR1 is DFQATT and CDR2 SNEGSKA (reference sequence). J lost 4 bases, V lost 5 bases, and 4 bases had no gene match. This CDR3 is 14 amino acids long. Adult healthy volunteers gave 2.5 ml peripheral blood for whole-blood RNA. Alpha and beta constant region primers primed reverse transcription for blood and skin samples. The SP2 primer and nested alpha and beta constant region primers amplified ligated cDNA in four rounds. TCRdb reanalysed the 5' RACE reads using MiXCR and keeps one entry per CDR3 protein. The sample includes about 20,000 distinct CDR3 sequences, roughly 4% seen only once; the top ten take 7.8%.

The receptor was derived from a male donor in good health. The genes are TRBV20-1 and TRBJ2-3, with 12 bases lining up with TRBD2. Here the CDR3 reads CSAVLAGGPDTQYF. CDR3 bases: TGCAGTGCTGTCCTAGCGGGGGGGCCAGATACGCAGTATTTT.